Given below is one T cell receptor (beta chain) in context. Original processing methods: Amplification with reference gene primers provided the estimates of nucleated cell counts. Produced via immunoSEQ multiplex PCR; TCRdb's table is partial and in-frame only. V and J calls and clone size are given by that table; D and trimming were obtained from the DNA. The data contain some 71,000 clones, roughly 86% of them seen just once; the ten biggest clones take up about 0.8%. The sample comes from a study of blood T cell repertoires in COVID-19. Study information: Some COVID-19 samples were acute and others convalescent; all came from the United States, Italy and Spain. PBMCs, B-cell-depleted T cells, or T cells were the source of the cDNA or gDNA that made up the material.

V lost 4 bases to trimming and J lost 4 bases, with 15 bases between them. The CDR3 has 15 amino acids. In germline, CDR1 is SGHRS, CDR2 YFSETQ. Material for sequencing was peripheral blood. This receptor was obtained from a woman between 65 and 79 years old with acute or convalescent COVID-19. The V gene is TRBV5-1, the J gene TRBJ2-1; a weak D match, TRBD2 (6 bases). The CDR3: CASSRDGGGYNEQFF. In DNA, the CDR3 is TGCGCCAGCAGCCGGGATGGGGGAGGTTACAATGAGCAGTTCTTC.